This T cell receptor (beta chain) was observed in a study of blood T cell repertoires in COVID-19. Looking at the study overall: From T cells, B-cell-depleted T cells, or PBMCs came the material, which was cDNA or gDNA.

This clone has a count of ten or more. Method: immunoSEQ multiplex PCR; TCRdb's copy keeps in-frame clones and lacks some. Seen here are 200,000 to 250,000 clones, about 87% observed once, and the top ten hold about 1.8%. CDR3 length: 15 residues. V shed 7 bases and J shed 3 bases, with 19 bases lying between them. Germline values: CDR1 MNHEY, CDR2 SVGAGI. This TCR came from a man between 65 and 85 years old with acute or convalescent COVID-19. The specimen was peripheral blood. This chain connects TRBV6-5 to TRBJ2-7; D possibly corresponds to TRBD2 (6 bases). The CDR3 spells CASTEGGGGVYEQYF. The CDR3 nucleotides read TGTGCCAGCACCGAAGGTGGCGGAGGGGTCTACGAGCAGTACTTC.